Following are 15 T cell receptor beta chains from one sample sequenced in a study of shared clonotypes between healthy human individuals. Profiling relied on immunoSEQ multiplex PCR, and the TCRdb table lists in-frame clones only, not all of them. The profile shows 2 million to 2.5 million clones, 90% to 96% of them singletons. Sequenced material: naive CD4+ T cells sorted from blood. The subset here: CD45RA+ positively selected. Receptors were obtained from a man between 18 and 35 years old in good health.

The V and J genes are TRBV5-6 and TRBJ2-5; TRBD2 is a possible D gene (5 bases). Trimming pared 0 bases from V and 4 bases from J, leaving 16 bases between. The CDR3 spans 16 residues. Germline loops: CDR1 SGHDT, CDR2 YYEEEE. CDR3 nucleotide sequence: TGTGCCAGCAGCTTGGGCGCCTTTCCTAGCAGAGAGACCCAGTACTTC. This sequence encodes CASSLGAFPSRETQYF.

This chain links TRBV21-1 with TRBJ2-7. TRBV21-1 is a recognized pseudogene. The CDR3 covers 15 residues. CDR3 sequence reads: CASSKEDAYSYEQYF. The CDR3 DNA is TGTGCCAGCAGCAAAGAGGACGCCTACTCCTACGAGCAGTACTTC.

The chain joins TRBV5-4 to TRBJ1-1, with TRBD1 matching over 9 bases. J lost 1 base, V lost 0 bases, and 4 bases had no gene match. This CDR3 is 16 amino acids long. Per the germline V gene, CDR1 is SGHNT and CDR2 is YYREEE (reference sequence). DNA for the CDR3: TGTGCCAGCAGCTTGGCCCTGGGACAGGGGAACACTGAAGCTTTCTTT. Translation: CASSLALGQGNTEAFF.

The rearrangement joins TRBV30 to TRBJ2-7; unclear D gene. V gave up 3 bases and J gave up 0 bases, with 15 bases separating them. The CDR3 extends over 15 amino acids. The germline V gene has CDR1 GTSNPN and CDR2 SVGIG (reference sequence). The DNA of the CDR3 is TGTGCCTGGAGCCGCCCCTACTGGGACTCCTACGAGCAGTACTTC. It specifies CAWSRPYWDSYEQYF.

CDR3 DNA sequence: TGTGCCTGGAGTGTAGTGCCAGGGAATGGCTACACCTTC. Its translation is CAWSVVPGNGYTF. The rearrangement joins TRBV30 to TRBJ1-2, with D possibly matching TRBD1 (5 bases). The CDR3 length is 13 residues. CDR1 GTSNPN and CDR2 SVGIG come from the germline V gene (reference sequence). V gave up 0 bases and J gave up 6 bases, with 11 bases separating them.

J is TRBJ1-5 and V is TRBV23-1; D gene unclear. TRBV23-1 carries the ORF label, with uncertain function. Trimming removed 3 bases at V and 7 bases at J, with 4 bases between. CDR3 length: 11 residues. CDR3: CASSHQQPQHF. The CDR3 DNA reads TGCGCCAGCAGTCACCAGCAGCCCCAGCATTTT.

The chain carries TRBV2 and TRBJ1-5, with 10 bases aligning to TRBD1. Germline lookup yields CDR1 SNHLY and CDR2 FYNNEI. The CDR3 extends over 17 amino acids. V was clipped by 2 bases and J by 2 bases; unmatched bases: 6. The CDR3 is CASSEPDRGTRNQPQHF. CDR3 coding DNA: TGTGCCAGCAGTGAACCGGACAGGGGGACTCGCAATCAGCCCCAGCATTTT.

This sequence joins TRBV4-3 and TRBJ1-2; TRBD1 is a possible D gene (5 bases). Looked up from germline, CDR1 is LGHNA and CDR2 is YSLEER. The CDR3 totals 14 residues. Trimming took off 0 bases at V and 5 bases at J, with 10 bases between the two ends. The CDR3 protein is CASSQDAGTYGYTF. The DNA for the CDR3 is TGCGCCAGCAGCCAAGATGCAGGGACGTATGGCTACACCTTC.

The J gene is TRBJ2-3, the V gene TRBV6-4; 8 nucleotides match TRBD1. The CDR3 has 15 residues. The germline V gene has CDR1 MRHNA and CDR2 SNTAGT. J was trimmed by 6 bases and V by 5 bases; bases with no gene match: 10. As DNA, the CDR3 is TGTGCCAGCAGTCCCCGTAGGACAGGGAGGGATACGCAGTATTTT. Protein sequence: CASSPRRTGRDTQYF.

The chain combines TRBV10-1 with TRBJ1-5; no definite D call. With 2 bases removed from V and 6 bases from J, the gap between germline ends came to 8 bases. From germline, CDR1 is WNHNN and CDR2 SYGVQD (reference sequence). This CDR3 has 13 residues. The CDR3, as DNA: TGCGCCAGCAGTGAGAGTGGAGCTCAGCCCCAGCATTTT. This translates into CASSESGAQPQHF.

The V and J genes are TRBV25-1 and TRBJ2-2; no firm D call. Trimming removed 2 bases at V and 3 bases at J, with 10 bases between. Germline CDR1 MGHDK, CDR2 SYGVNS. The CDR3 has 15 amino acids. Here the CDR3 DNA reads TGTGCCAGCAGTGAAACTACCTTGGACACCGGGGAGCTGTTTTTT. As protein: CASSETTLDTGELFF.

The CDR3 here is CASSLSELDGKLFF. CDR3 DNA: TGCGCCAGCAGCTTGTCCGAGTTGGATGGGAAACTGTTTTTT. The chain joins TRBV5-1 to TRBJ1-4; no reliable D call. The germline CDR1 and CDR2 sequences are SGHRS and YFSETQ. The CDR3 spans 14 residues. Trimming took off 1 base at V and 11 bases at J, with 15 bases between the two ends.

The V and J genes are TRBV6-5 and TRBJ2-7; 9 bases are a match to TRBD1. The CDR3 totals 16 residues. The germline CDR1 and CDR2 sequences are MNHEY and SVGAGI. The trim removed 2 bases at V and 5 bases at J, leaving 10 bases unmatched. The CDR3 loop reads CASSYNSAGQGHEQYF. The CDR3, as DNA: TGTGCCAGCAGTTACAATAGTGCGGGACAGGGTCACGAGCAGTACTTC.

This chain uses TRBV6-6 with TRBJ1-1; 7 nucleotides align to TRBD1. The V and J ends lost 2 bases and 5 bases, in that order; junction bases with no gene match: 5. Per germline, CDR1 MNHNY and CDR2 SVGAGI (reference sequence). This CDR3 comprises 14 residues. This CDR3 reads CASSYKDRATEAFF. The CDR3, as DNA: TGTGCCAGCAGTTACAAAGACAGGGCTACTGAAGCTTTCTTT.

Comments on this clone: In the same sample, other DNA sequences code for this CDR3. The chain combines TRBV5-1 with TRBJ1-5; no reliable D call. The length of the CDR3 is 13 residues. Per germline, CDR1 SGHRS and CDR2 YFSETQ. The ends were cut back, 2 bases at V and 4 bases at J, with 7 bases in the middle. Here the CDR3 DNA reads TGCGCCAGCAGCTTAGGCCAAAATCAGCCCCAGCATTTT. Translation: CASSLGQNQPQHF.